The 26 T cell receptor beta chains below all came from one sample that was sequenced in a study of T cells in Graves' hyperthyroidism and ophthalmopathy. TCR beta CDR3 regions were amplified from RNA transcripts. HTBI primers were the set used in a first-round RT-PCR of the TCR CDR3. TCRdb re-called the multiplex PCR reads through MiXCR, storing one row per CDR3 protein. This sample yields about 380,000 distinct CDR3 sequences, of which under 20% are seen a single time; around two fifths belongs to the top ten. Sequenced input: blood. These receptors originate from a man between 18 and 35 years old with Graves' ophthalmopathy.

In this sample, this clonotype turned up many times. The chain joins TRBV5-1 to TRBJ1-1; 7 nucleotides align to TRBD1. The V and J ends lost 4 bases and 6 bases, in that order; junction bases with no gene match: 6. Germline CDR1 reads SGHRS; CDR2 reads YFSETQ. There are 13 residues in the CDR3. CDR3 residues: CASSVTGSAEAFF. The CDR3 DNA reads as TGCGCCAGCAGCGTGACAGGGTCCGCTGAAGCTTTCTTT.

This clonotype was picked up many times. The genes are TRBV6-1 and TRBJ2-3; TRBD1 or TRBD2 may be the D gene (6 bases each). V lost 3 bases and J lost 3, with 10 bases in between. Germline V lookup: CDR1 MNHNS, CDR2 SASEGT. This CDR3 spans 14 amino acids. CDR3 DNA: TGTGCCAGCAGTGAGGGGGGCGAGACAGATACGCAGTATTTT. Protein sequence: CASSEGGETDTQYF.

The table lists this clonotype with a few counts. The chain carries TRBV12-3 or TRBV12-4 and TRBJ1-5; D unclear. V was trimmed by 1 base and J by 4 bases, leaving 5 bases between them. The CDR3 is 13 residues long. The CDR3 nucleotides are TGTGCCAGCAGTTTAGTGTGGAATCAGCCCCAGCATTTT. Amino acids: CASSLVWNQPQHF.

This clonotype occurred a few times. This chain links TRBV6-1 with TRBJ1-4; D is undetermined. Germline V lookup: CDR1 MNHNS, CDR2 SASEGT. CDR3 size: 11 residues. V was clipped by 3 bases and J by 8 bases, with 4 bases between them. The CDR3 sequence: CASSEGEKLFF. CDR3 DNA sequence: TGTGCCAGCAGTGAGGGCGAAAAACTGTTTTTT.

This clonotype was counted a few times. The CDR3 here is CASRSGARTDTQYF. In DNA form, the CDR3 reads TGTGCCAGCAGATCAGGAGCTCGAACAGATACGCAGTATTTT. The J gene is TRBJ2-3, the V gene TRBV6-1; no clear D. There are 14 residues in the CDR3. Trimming left V 6 bases short and J 3 bases short, with 13 bases between. CDR1 and CDR2 (germline): MNHNS, SASEGT.

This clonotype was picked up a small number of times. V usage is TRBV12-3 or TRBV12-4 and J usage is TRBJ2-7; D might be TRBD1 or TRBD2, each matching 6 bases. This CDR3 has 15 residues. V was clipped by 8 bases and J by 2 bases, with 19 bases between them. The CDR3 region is CASLQGGQSAYEQYF. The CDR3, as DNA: TGTGCCAGCCTGCAGGGAGGACAGAGCGCCTACGAGCAGTACTTC.

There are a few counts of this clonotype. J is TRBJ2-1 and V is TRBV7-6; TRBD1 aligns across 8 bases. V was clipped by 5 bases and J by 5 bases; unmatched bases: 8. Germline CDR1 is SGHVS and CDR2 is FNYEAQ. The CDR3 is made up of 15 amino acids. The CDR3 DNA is TGTGCCAGCAGCCCCCGACAGGGGATGGACAATGAGCAGTTCTTC. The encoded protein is CASSPRQGMDNEQFF.

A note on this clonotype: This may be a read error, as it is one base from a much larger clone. This CDR3 reads CARSPRYGGEQYF. Here the CDR3 DNA reads TGTGCCAGAAGCCCGCGGTACGGCGGTGAGCAGTACTTC. This chain links TRBV5-6 with TRBJ2-7; unclear D gene. CDR1 and CDR2 from the germline V gene are SGHDT and YYEEEE. The CDR3 length is 13 residues. The V and J ends lost 8 bases and 7 bases respectively, with 19 bases between them.

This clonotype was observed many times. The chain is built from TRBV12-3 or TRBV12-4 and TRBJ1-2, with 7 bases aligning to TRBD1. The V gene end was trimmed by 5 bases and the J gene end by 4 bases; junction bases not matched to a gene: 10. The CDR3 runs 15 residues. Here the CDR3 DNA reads TGTGCCAGCAGTATCGACAGGGTAGGGACCTATGGCTACACCTTC. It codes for CASSIDRVGTYGYTF.

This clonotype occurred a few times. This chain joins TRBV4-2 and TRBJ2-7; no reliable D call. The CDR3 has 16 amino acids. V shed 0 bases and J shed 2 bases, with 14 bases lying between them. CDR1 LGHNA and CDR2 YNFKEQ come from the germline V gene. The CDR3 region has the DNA TGTGCCAGCAGCCAAGACGCTGGCGGAACTCCCTACGAGCAGTACTTC. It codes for CASSQDAGGTPYEQYF.

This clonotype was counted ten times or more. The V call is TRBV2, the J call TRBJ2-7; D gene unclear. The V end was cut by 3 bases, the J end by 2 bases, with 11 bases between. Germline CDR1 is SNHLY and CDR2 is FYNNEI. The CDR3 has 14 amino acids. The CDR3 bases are TGTGCCAGCAGTGAGCAGGTAATAACCTACGAGCAGTACTTC. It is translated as CASSEQVITYEQYF.

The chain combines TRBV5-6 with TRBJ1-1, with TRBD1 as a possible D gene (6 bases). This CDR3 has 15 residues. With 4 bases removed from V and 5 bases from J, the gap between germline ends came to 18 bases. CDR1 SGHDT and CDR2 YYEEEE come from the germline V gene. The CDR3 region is CASSPVGGAETEAFF. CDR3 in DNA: TGTGCCAGCAGCCCGGTTGGGGGGGCTGAAACTGAAGCTTTCTTT. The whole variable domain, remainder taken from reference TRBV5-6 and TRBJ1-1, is DAGVTQSPTHLIKTRGQQVTLRCSPKSGHDTVSWYQQALGQGPQFIFQYYEEEERQRGNFPDRFSGHQFPNYSSELNVNALLLGDSALYLCASSPVGGAETEAFFGQGTRLTVV.

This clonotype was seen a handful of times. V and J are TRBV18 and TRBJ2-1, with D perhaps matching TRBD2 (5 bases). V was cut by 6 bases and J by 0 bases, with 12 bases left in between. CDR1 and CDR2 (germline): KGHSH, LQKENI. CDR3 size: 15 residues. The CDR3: CASSLSESSYNEQFF. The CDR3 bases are TGTGCCAGCTCCCTTAGCGAAAGCTCCTACAATGAGCAGTTCTTC.

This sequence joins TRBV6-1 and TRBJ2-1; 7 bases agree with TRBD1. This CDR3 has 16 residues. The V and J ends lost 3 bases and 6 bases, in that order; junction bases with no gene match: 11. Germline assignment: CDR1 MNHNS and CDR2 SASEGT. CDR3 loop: CASSEYRGPLPNEQFF. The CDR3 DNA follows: TGTGCCAGCAGTGAGTACAGGGGTCCTCTACCCAATGAGCAGTTCTTC.

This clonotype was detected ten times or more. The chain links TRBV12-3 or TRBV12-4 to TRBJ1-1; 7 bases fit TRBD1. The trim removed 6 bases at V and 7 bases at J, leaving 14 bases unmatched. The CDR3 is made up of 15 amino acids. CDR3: CASRDRDRYTGEAFF. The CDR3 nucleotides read TGTGCCAGCAGAGACCGGGACAGATATACGGGTGAAGCTTTCTTT.

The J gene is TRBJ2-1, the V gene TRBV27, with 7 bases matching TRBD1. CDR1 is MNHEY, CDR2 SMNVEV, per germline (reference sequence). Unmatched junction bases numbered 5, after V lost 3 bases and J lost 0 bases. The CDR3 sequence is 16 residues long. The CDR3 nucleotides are TGTGCCAGCAGTTTTCGCCGGGACAGCTCCTACAATGAGCAGTTCTTC. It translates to CASSFRRDSSYNEQFF.

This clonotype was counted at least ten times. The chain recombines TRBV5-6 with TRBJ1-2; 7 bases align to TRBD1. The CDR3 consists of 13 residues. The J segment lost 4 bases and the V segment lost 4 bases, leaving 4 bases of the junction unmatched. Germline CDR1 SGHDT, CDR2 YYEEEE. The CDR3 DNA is TGTGCCAGCAGCCTGGGACAGTTCTATGGCTACACCTTC. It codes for CASSLGQFYGYTF.

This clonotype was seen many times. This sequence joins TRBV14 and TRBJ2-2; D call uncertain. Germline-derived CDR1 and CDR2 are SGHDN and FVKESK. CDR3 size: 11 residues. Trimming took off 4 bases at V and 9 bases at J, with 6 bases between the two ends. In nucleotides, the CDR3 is TGTGCCAGCAGCCTCGGGCGGGAGCTGTTTTTT. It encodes CASSLGRELFF.

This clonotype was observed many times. The CDR3 region is CASSQDLTGGRDTQYF. CDR3 in DNA: TGTGCCAGCAGCCAAGATCTTACGGGGGGGCGAGATACGCAGTATTTT. The chain recombines TRBV3-1 with TRBJ2-3; TRBD2 aligns across 8 bases. The V gene's germline CDR1 is LGHDT and CDR2 YNNKEL (reference sequence). The CDR3 consists of 16 residues. V shed 0 bases, J shed 5 bases, and the junction held 7 bases outside the gene matches.

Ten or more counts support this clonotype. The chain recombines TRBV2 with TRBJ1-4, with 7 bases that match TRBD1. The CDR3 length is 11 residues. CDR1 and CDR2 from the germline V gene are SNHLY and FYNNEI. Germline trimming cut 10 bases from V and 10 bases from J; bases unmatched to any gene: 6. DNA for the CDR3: TGTGCCATCAGGGGGGATCGAAAACTGTTTTTT. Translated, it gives CAIRGDRKLFF. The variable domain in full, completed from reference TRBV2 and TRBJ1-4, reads EPEVTQTPSHQVTQMGQEVILRCVPISNHLYFYWYRQILGQKVEFLVSFYNNEISEKSEIFDDQFSVERPDGSNFTLKIRSTKLEDSAMYFCAIRGDRKLFFGSGTQLSVL.

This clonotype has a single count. The CDR3 DNA is TGTGCCTGGAGTGTAGCAGCGGGATGGGTCAATGAGCAGTTCTTC. Encoded protein: CAWSVAAGWVNEQFF. The chain recombines TRBV30 with TRBJ2-1; 7 positions agree with TRBD2. CDR3 size: 15 residues. CDR1 and CDR2 (germline): GTSNPN, SVGIG (reference sequence). The J segment lost 6 bases and the V segment lost 0 bases, leaving 8 bases of the junction unmatched.

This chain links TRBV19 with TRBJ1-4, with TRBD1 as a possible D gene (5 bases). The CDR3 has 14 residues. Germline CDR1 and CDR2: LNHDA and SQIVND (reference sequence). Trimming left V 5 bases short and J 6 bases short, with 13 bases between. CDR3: CASSADGGDEKLFF. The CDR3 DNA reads TGTGCCAGTAGTGCAGACGGGGGGGATGAAAAACTGTTTTTT.

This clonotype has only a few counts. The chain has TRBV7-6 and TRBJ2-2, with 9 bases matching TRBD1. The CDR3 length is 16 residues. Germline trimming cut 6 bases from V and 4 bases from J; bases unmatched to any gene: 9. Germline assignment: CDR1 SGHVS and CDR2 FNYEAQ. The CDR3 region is CASSFKPGQGTGELFF. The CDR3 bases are TGTGCCAGCAGTTTCAAACCGGGACAGGGCACCGGGGAGCTGTTTTTT.

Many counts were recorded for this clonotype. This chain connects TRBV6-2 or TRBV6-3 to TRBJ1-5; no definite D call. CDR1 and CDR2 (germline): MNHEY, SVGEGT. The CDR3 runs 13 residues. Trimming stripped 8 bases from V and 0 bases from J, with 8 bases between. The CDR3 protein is CASCWGSNQPQHF. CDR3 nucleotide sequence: TGTGCCAGCTGTTGGGGTAGCAATCAGCCCCAGCATTTT.

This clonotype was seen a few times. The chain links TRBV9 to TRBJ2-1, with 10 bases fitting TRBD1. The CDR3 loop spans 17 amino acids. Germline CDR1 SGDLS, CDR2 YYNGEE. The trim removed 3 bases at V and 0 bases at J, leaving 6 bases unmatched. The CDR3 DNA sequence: TGTGCCAGCAGCGGATGGGGACAGGGGAGCTCCTACAATGAGCAGTTCTTC. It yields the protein CASSGWGQGSSYNEQFF.

The CDR3 spells CASSRQGANVGSGNTIYF. The CDR3, as DNA: TGTGCCAGCTCACGACAGGGGGCAAACGTAGGCTCTGGAAACACCATATATTTT. This chain links TRBV18 with TRBJ1-3, with TRBD1 matching over 10 bases. V shed 4 bases and J 0 bases; nucleotides not matched to a gene: 9. CDR1 and CDR2 (germline): KGHSH, LQKENI. This CDR3 region has 18 residues. Based on the CDR3 plus reference TRBV18 and TRBJ1-3, the full variable domain is NAGVMQNPRHLVRRRGQEARLRCSPMKGHSHVYWYRQLPEEGLKFMVYLQKENIIDESGMPKERFSAEFPKEGPSILRIQQVVRGDSAAYFCASSRQGANVGSGNTIYFGEGSWLTVV.